The TCR beta chain under discussion was sequenced for a study of T-cell memory formation after mild COVID-19 (dated by TCRdb to 2020 to 2023). In the study overall: Most TCR sequence clusters were specific to one of the two donors. The cohort comprised two young, previously healthy adult volunteers, one female and one male. In two donors, T-cell clones that expanded and contracted after mild COVID-19 were followed by sequencing TCRalpha and TCRbeta repertoires longitudinally. Study-level results and caveats: Clones contracting from day 15 to 85 had balanced CD4/CD8 phenotypes, while a second wave expanding from day 15 to 37 was biased towards CD4+. Contracting CD4+ clones were found mainly in CM and EM memory subsets, while CD8+ clones were enriched in EMRA. SARS-CoV-2 specificity of the second-wave clones peaking on day 37 was not confirmed. Only a couple of mild cases were covered in the study, and larger cohorts including severe cases with pre-infection samples were considered necessary. The detection of some responding clones in pre-infection memory suggests that pre-existing cross-reactive memory T cells joined the SARS-CoV-2 response.

The listed sequencing device is Illumina NovaSeq 6000. cDNA libraries for TCRalpha and TCRbeta were prepared by 5'RACE using constant-segment primers, with sample barcodes and unique molecular identifiers added. Trizol reagent was used to extract RNA from every sample. Amplification of the libraries took two PCR steps, and the second step added a second sample barcode plus Illumina TruSeq adapters. The libraries were sequenced on an Illumina NovaSeq using 2 x 150 bp paired-end reads. The study's processing was this. With migec v1.2.7, reads were demultiplexed and then collapsed into UMI-guided consensus sequences. Using mixcr v2.1.11, UMI consensuses were aligned to TRA and TRB V and J templates and then assembled into clonotypes. A clonotype was counted as expanded or contracted only if both edgeR and NoisET called the change significant, with noise models trained on biological replicates. For edgeR calls, the cutoffs were a false discovery rate-adjusted p below 0.01 and a log2 fold-change threshold of 1. PCA with hierarchical clustering of max-normalized trajectories of the 1000 most abundant clonotypes was used as exploratory dynamics analysis. Each responding clone was given a CD4 or CD8 phenotype based on the CD4+ and CD8+ repertoires, which had been sequenced separately. Using fastp at Q25 and MiXCR, TCRdb reprocessed the public reads and kept productive beta chains. Rows with a matching CDR3 protein are joined into one entry that keeps the most common DNA and genes. The V and J calls were determined by TCRdb, not by the authors. This sample is represented by about 350,000 distinct CDR3 sequences; 13% to 15% of them were singletons. The ten top clones hold approximately 20% of the sample.

Ficoll-Paque density gradient centrifugation was used to isolate PBMCs. Trimming at the junction amounts to 1 base on V and 0 bases on J, and the germline ends lie 8 bases apart. CDR1 and CDR2 (MDHEN, SYDVKM) derive from the germline V gene. The CDR3 covers 15 residues, taking in both the cysteine and the phenylalanine. Solely the CDR3 DNA is kept, with 45 bases framed from the first base. Of note for this clonotype: The target of this receptor is not known. Qualities for individual bases were not recorded, and no much larger clone is one base off.

The chain links TRBV28 with TRBJ2-3; the D segment cannot be called with confidence. The sequenced sample was PBMCs or a T cell subset sorted from them (not recorded which). This receptor was taken from a man aged 18-30 years who had mild COVID-19 (a few samples of this study predate the infection). The sample titles of this study are shuffled in the database, so cell type and time point are left out; the donor was told from shared clones. The CDR3 sequence is CASSLSFSSTDTQYF. The DNA sequence reads TGTGCCAGCAGTTTATCGTTCAGTAGCACAGATACGCAGTATTTT.